The 18 T cell receptor beta chains given below trace back to one sample, sequenced in a study of beta chain features in type 1 diabetes. The entirety of the isolated RNA underwent reverse transcription, so expressed TCRB transcripts were sequenced. The data were produced by immunoSEQ multiplex PCR, yet TCRdb's version contains in-frame clones alone and is incomplete. The table shows hundreds of thousands of clones, with approximately 28% occurring only once. Sequenced sample: naive CD4+ T cells from blood. The receptors here all came from a man younger than 30 in good health.

The V gene is TRBV30, the J gene TRBJ2-3; 9 bases agree with TRBD2. The CDR3 runs 13 residues. Germline CDR1 is GTSNPN and CDR2 is SVGIG (reference sequence). As DNA, the CDR3 is TGTGCGTGGCGGCTAGCGGGAACAGATACGCAGTATTTT. Translating it yields CAWRLAGTDTQYF.

This clone was recorded a few times. This rearrangement joins TRBV4-1 to TRBJ2-5, with a weak D call TRBD1 (5 bases). This CDR3 contains 15 residues. Trimming removed 0 bases from V and 2 bases from J, with 10 bases in between. Per germline, CDR1 MGHRA and CDR2 YSYEKL. In nucleotides, the CDR3 is TGCGCCAGCAGCCAAGATCGAGGACAACAAGAGACCCAGTACTTC. Amino acids: CASSQDRGQQETQYF.

The chain couples TRBV6-6 to TRBJ2-7; D not resolved. The length of the CDR3 is 11 residues. Germline V CDR1 and CDR2: MNHNY, SVGAGI (reference sequence). V gave up 6 bases and J gave up 7 bases, with 10 bases separating them. The CDR3 region is CASSPPGEQYF. In DNA form, the CDR3 reads TGTGCCAGCAGCCCGCCCGGGGAGCAGTACTTC.

The rearrangement links TRBV6-5 to TRBJ2-1, with D maybe TRBD2 (6 bases). The CDR3 covers 14 residues. Trimming removed 8 bases at V and 4 bases at J, with 15 bases between. The germline CDR1 and CDR2 sequences are MNHEY and SVGAGI. CDR3 in amino acids: CASGGLDAYNEQFF. CDR3 nucleotide sequence: TGTGCCAGCGGAGGGCTGGACGCTTACAATGAGCAGTTCTTC.

This clone was seen a few times. The chain couples TRBV14 to TRBJ2-1, with a possible D match to TRBD2 (6 bases). V was trimmed by 6 bases and J by 3 bases, leaving 18 bases between them. This CDR3 has 16 residues. CDR1 and CDR2 (germline): SGHDN, FVKESK. Here the CDR3 DNA reads TGTGCCAGCAGTCCTCCCCGGGACTTCCTCTACAATGAGCAGTTCTTC. Encoded protein: CASSPPRDFLYNEQFF. Filled out from reference TRBV14 and TRBJ2-1, the complete variable domain reads EAGVTQFPSHSVIEKGQTVTLRCDPISGHDNLYWYRRVMGKEIKFLLHFVKESKQDESGMPNNRFLAERTGGTYSTLKVQPAELEDSGVYFCASSPPRDFLYNEQFFGPGTRLTVL.

This chain links TRBV27 with TRBJ2-3, with 7 bases matching TRBD2. V was clipped by 7 bases and J by 6 bases; unmatched bases: 4. CDR1 MNHEY and CDR2 SMNVEV come from the germline V gene (reference sequence). The CDR3 is 12 residues long. In DNA, the CDR3 is TGTGCCAGCAAGGCGGGAGCCGATACGCAGTATTTT. Amino acids: CASKAGADTQYF.

CDR3 sequence reads: CASSEYGDGSGNTIYF. The CDR3 region has the DNA TGTGCCAGCAGTGAATATGGGGACGGCTCTGGAAACACCATATATTTT. The rearrangement uses TRBV25-1 and TRBJ1-3; D might be TRBD1 (5 bases). V lost 0 bases to trimming and J lost 0 bases, with 9 bases between them. CDR3 size: 16 residues. Germline assignment: CDR1 MGHDK and CDR2 SYGVNS.

The chain has TRBV7-2 and TRBJ2-1; 7 bases map to TRBD2. In germline, CDR1 is SGHTA, CDR2 FQGNSA. V was clipped by 6 bases and J by 6 bases; unmatched bases: 11. The CDR3 totals 15 residues. The CDR3 reads CASSLSGRVPNEQFF. The CDR3 DNA follows: TGTGCCAGCAGTCTTAGCGGGCGTGTCCCCAATGAGCAGTTCTTC.

This clone was detected a few times. The J gene is TRBJ2-7, the V gene TRBV7-9, with 7 bases matching TRBD2. This CDR3 has 14 amino acids. The germline V gene encodes CDR1 SEHNR and CDR2 FQNEAQ (reference sequence). V lost 3 bases and J lost 4; bases outside the gene matches: 6. This chain's CDR3 is CASSLGGKVYEQYF. The CDR3 DNA reads TGTGCCAGCAGCTTGGGAGGGAAGGTTTACGAGCAGTACTTC. The whole variable domain, remainder taken from reference TRBV7-9 and TRBJ2-7, is DTGVSQNPRHKITKRGQNVTFRCDPISEHNRLYWYRQTLGQGPEFLTYFQNEAQLEKSRLLSDRFSAERPKGSFSTLEIQRTEQGDSAMYLCASSLGGKVYEQYFGPGTRLTVT.

The chain employs TRBV4-1 and TRBJ2-7, with 9 bases identical to TRBD2. CDR3 size: 17 residues. V lost 0 bases, J lost 3 bases, and 9 bases stayed unmatched. In germline, CDR1 is MGHRA, CDR2 YSYEKL. CDR3 amino acids: CASSQEVSSGIYYEQYF. CDR3 sequence (DNA): TGCGCCAGCAGCCAAGAGGTCTCTAGCGGGATATACTACGAGCAGTACTTC.

CDR3 sequence reads: CASSLEGSGNYEQYF. Here the CDR3 DNA reads TGCGCCAGCAGCTTGGAGGGTAGCGGAAACTACGAGCAGTACTTC. The rearrangement links TRBV5-1 to TRBJ2-7; D is possibly TRBD2 (6 bases). The V end was cut by 0 bases, the J end by 3 bases, with 13 bases between. The germline V gene has CDR1 SGHRS and CDR2 YFSETQ. This CDR3 has 15 amino acids.

This clone was seen only a few times. The chain joins TRBV5-6 to TRBJ2-1; D unresolved. Trimming stripped 2 bases from V and 6 bases from J, with 18 bases between. Germline lookup yields CDR1 SGHDT and CDR2 YYEEEE. The CDR3 totals 16 residues. In DNA form, the CDR3 reads TGTGCCAGCAGCTTTAACGCCCGTAAGTGGGGCAATGAGCAGTTCTTC. Amino acids: CASSFNARKWGNEQFF.

This clone was seen only once. The chain employs TRBV7-9 and TRBJ2-7; TRBD1 might be the D (6 bases). With 3 bases removed from V and 3 bases from J, the gap between germline ends came to 9 bases. The CDR3 runs to 13 residues. The germline gives CDR1 SEHNR, CDR2 FQNEAQ (reference sequence). CDR3 sequence: CASSFRDIYEQYF. In nucleotides, the CDR3 is TGTGCCAGCAGCTTCCGGGACATCTACGAGCAGTACTTC.

This sequence joins TRBV27 and TRBJ1-1, with D uncertain. V was cut by 3 bases and J by 1 base, with 6 bases left in between. Looked up from germline, CDR1 is MNHEY and CDR2 is SMNVEV (reference sequence). The CDR3 covers 13 residues. The CDR3 protein is CASSFRQNTEAFF. In nucleotides, the CDR3 is TGTGCCAGCAGTTTTAGACAGAACACTGAAGCTTTCTTT.

This clone was observed a handful of times. This chain uses TRBV29-1 with TRBJ2-7; 11 bases are a match to TRBD1. CDR1 is SQVTM, CDR2 ANQGSEA, per germline. V dropped 5 bases and J dropped 3; count of bases not matched to a gene: 6. The CDR3 spans 14 residues. CDR3 amino acids: CSVKPGQGVYEQYF. The CDR3 coding sequence is TGCAGCGTTAAACCGGGACAGGGGGTCTACGAGCAGTACTTC.

The chain joins TRBV4-3 to TRBJ1-4, with 7 bases that match TRBD1. The CDR3 has 15 residues. V lost 1 base, J lost 9 bases, and 8 bases stayed unmatched. CDR1 and CDR2 (germline): LGHNA, YSLEER. The CDR3 DNA is TGCGCCAGCAGCCAAGTAGACAGGGTGAGCAAAAAACTGTTTTTT. Protein product: CASSQVDRVSKKLFF.

The chain couples TRBV20-1 to TRBJ2-5, with D possibly matching TRBD2 (5 bases). The CDR3 runs to 11 residues. Germline V CDR1 and CDR2: DFQATT, SNEGSKA (reference sequence). Here the CDR3 reads CRAGQQETQYF. For the CDR3, the DNA is TGCAGGGCGGGCCAGCAAGAGACCCAGTACTTC.

CDR3 amino acids: CASSRPLTGRQETQYF. CDR3 nucleotide sequence: TGTGCCAGCAGCCGTCCCCTGACGGGCAGGCAAGAGACCCAGTACTTC. The chain employs TRBV7-9 and TRBJ2-5; D not resolved. The CDR3 totals 16 residues. Trimming left V 5 bases short and J 2 bases short, with 18 bases between. The germline V gene encodes CDR1 SEHNR and CDR2 FQNEAQ (reference sequence).